The 30 T cell receptor beta chains below all came from one sample that was sequenced in a study of shared clonotypes between healthy human individuals. Only in-frame clones appear in the TCRdb table, and some are missing; sequencing was by immunoSEQ multiplex PCR. The table has 2 million to 3 million clones, more than 85% seen once. The specimen sequenced was naive CD4+ T cells from PBMCs. Subset of the sample: CD45RA+ positively selected. All receptors come from a man between 18 and 35 years old in good health. Some clones in this sample may be carry-over from other donors' samples.

This clone was counted a single time. This sequence joins TRBV6-5 and TRBJ2-4; D is unresolved. The ends were cut back, 0 bases at V and 0 bases at J, with 9 bases in the middle. The CDR3 is 16 amino acids. Germline assignment: CDR1 MNHEY and CDR2 SVGAGI. CDR3 residues: CASSYSRTVAKNIQYF. CDR3 DNA sequence: TGTGCCAGCAGTTACTCCCGGACGGTAGCCAAAAACATTCAGTACTTC.

V is TRBV4-3 and J is TRBJ2-3; 11 bases line up with TRBD2. V dropped 0 bases and J dropped 6; count of bases not matched to a gene: 11. The CDR3 is made up of 18 amino acids. Germline CDR1 reads LGHNA; CDR2 reads YSLEER. CDR3 in DNA: TGCGCCAGCAGCCAAGATCTAGCCCTAGCGGGAGGTAGGGATACGCAGTATTTT. It codes for CASSQDLALAGGRDTQYF.

The rearrangement links TRBV15 to TRBJ2-2; the D gene is possibly TRBD1 (6 bases). The germline gives CDR1 LNHNV, CDR2 YYDKDF (reference sequence). Trimming left V 7 bases short and J 5 bases short, with 8 bases between. This CDR3 has 12 residues. CDR3 loop: CATTQGTGELFF. CDR3 nucleotides: TGTGCCACCACCCAGGGGACCGGGGAGCTGTTTTTT.

This sequence joins TRBV7-2 and TRBJ2-5; D assignment may be TRBD1 or TRBD2 (5 bases each). The V end was cut by 2 bases, the J end by 4 bases, with 8 bases between. Germline V gene sequence: CDR1 SGHTA, CDR2 FQGNSA. This CDR3 has 13 amino acids. The CDR3 spells CASSLRGTETQYF. The CDR3 nucleotides are TGTGCCAGCAGCTTACGAGGGACAGAGACCCAGTACTTC. The entire variable domain, with the rest obtained from reference TRBV7-2 and TRBJ2-5, is as follows: GAGVSQSPSNKVTEKGKDVELRCDPISGHTALYWYRQSLGQGLEFLIYFQGNSAPDKSGLPSDRFSAERTGGSVSTLTIQRTQQEDSAVYLCASSLRGTETQYFGPGTRLLVL.

V is TRBV27 and J is TRBJ2-5; possibly TRBD2 for D (6 bases). Germline CDR1 is MNHEY and CDR2 is SMNVEV (reference sequence). CDR3 size: 13 residues. V lost 6 bases to trimming and J lost 5 bases, with 13 bases between them. CDR3 sequence: CASSRRRDETQYF. DNA of the CDR3: TGTGCCAGCAGCAGAAGGCGGGACGAGACCCAGTACTTC.

This chain joins TRBV11-3 and TRBJ2-1, with 7 bases aligning to TRBD2. The CDR3 extends over 14 amino acids. The V segment lost 5 bases and the J segment 8 bases; nucleotides outside the gene matches: 9. The germline V gene has CDR1 SGHNT and CDR2 YENEEA. The CDR3 loop is CASSQAGLWDEQFF. The CDR3, as DNA: TGTGCCAGCAGCCAAGCGGGATTATGGGATGAGCAGTTCTTC. The full variable domain, rest sourced from reference TRBV11-3 and TRBJ2-1, is EAGVVQSPRYKIIEKKQPVAFWCNPISGHNTLYWYLQNLGQGPELLIRYENEEAVDDSQLPKDRFSAERLKGVDSTLKIQPAELGDSAVYLCASSQAGLWDEQFFGPGTRLTVL.

The rearrangement joins TRBV19 to TRBJ2-3, with D perhaps assigned TRBD1 or TRBD2 (5 bases each). V was pared by 4 bases and J by 4 bases, with 12 bases between. Germline V CDR1 and CDR2: LNHDA, SQIVND (reference sequence). The CDR3 has 14 residues. CDR3 amino acids: CASSNFGTPDTQYF. The CDR3 DNA is TGTGCCAGTAGTAATTTTGGGACCCCAGATACGCAGTATTTT. Full variable domain (missing parts from reference TRBV19 and TRBJ2-3): DGGITQSPKYLFRKEGQNVTLSCEQNLNHDAMYWYRQDPGQGLRLIYYSQIVNDFQKGDIAEGYSVSREKKESFPLTVTSAQKNPTAFYLCASSNFGTPDTQYFGPGTRLTVL.

The chain uses TRBV5-1 and TRBJ2-1; 15 bases line up with TRBD2. The V gene end was trimmed by 7 bases and the J gene end by 1 base; junction bases not matched to a gene: 12. Looked up from germline, CDR1 is SGHRS and CDR2 is YFSETQ. The CDR3 length is 19 residues. CDR3 sequence reads: CASGNTGLAGGGSYNEQFF. The CDR3 DNA is TGCGCCAGCGGGAACACGGGACTAGCGGGAGGCGGGTCCTACAATGAGCAGTTCTTC.

On this clone: This specimen includes other DNA sequences encoding the same CDR3. The CDR3 DNA reads as TGCGCCAGCAGCTTACAGGGTGTTGGTGAAAAACTGTTTTTT. As protein: CASSLQGVGEKLFF. The J gene is TRBJ1-4, the V gene TRBV5-1; TRBD1 is a possible D gene (6 bases). The CDR3 spans 14 residues. Trimming took off 2 bases at V and 7 bases at J, with 12 bases between the two ends. Germline CDR1 is SGHRS and CDR2 is YFSETQ.

The J gene is TRBJ2-7, the V gene TRBV5-1; D perhaps matches TRBD1 (5 bases). From germline, CDR1 is SGHRS and CDR2 YFSETQ. This CDR3 is built from 14 residues. Trimming shortened V by 5 bases and J by 2 bases, and 14 bases separated the two germline ends. CDR3 in amino acids: CASRFAAGPYEQYF. In DNA, the CDR3 is TGCGCCAGCAGGTTCGCGGCAGGGCCCTACGAGCAGTACTTC.

This sequence joins TRBV7-6 and TRBJ2-3, with D possibly being TRBD1 (6 bases). This CDR3 is built from 15 residues. The V gene's germline CDR1 is SGHVS and CDR2 FNYEAQ. Trimming pared 3 bases from V and 0 bases from J, leaving 10 bases between. CDR3 protein: CASSLGHASTDTQYF. DNA for the CDR3: TGTGCCAGCAGCTTGGGACATGCCAGCACAGATACGCAGTATTTT.

As concerns this clone: Other DNA sequences from this sample encode an identical CDR3 as well. V is TRBV30 and J is TRBJ2-1; either TRBD1 or TRBD2 may supply D (5 bases each). The CDR3 runs 11 residues. V was clipped by 5 bases and J by 8 bases, with 10 bases between them. Germline-derived CDR1 and CDR2 are GTSNPN and SVGIG (reference sequence). CDR3 loop: CAWSLGDEQFF. CDR3 in DNA: TGTGCCTGGTCATTGGGGGATGAGCAGTTCTTC.

This rearrangement joins TRBV25-1 to TRBJ2-2; 8 bases are a match to TRBD1. Unmatched junction bases numbered 4, after V lost 6 bases and J lost 4 bases. Germline loops: CDR1 MGHDK, CDR2 SYGVNS. This CDR3 comprises 14 residues. CDR3 nucleotides: TGTGCCAGCAGAAAACAGGGGGGCACCGGGGAGCTGTTTTTT. This codes for CASRKQGGTGELFF. The full variable domain, in which reference TRBV25-1 and TRBJ2-2 provide the parts outside the CDR3, is EADIYQTPRYLVIGTGKKITLECSQTMGHDKMYWYQQDPGMELHLIHYSYGVNSTEKGDLSSESTVSRIRTEHFPLTLESARPSHTSQYLCASRKQGGTGELFFGEGSRLTVL.

V and J are TRBV4-1 and TRBJ1-4, with 7 bases aligning to TRBD1. Per germline, CDR1 MGHRA and CDR2 YSYEKL. The J segment lost 7 bases and the V segment lost 0 bases, leaving 17 bases of the junction unmatched. CDR3 size: 19 residues. In DNA form, the CDR3 reads TGCGCCAGCAGCCAAGATCTTGGTGACAGGGCGGGATGGGCTGAAAAACTGTTTTTT. Translated: CASSQDLGDRAGWAEKLFF.

CDR3 nucleotides: TGTGCCAGCTCCGGGACAGGGTTAGAGACCCAGTACTTC. Translating it yields CASSGTGLETQYF. This sequence joins TRBV18 and TRBJ2-5; 9 positions match TRBD1. Germline assignment: CDR1 KGHSH and CDR2 LQKENI. The V segment lost 6 bases and the J segment 4 bases; nucleotides outside the gene matches: 3. The CDR3 length is 13 residues.

The table lists this clone with a count of one. This rearrangement joins TRBV19 to TRBJ2-1, with a weak D call TRBD2 (7 bases). V was clipped by 11 bases and J by 9 bases, with 23 bases between them. CDR3 size: 14 residues. Germline V lookup: CDR1 LNHDA, CDR2 SQIVND (reference sequence). CDR3 loop: CAAKGGEAQSEQFF. CDR3 bases: TGTGCCGCTAAAGGGGGGGAGGCCCAGTCTGAGCAGTTCTTC.

This rearrangement joins TRBV28 to TRBJ2-2; 11 bases align to TRBD2. The V and J ends lost 8 bases and 6 bases, in that order; junction bases with no gene match: 11. The V gene's germline CDR1 is MDHEN and CDR2 SYDVKM. CDR3 length: 16 residues. CDR3 region: CASARRVSGRAGELFF. Written as DNA, the CDR3 is TGTGCCAGCGCTCGTAGGGTTAGCGGGAGGGCCGGGGAGCTGTTTTTT.

The chain combines TRBV19 with TRBJ1-5; 7 bases fit TRBD1. Looked up from germline, CDR1 is LNHDA and CDR2 is SQIVND (reference sequence). The CDR3 spans 15 residues. After removal of 6 bases from V and 2 bases from J, the junction contained 7 bases not matched to a gene. CDR3 loop: CASRLTGTGNQPQHF. The DNA of the CDR3 is TGTGCCAGTAGATTGACCGGGACAGGCAATCAGCCCCAGCATTTT.

This clone was seen a handful of times. The chain couples TRBV6-5 to TRBJ1-1; TRBD1 matches at 10 bases. V dropped 8 bases and J dropped 10; count of bases not matched to a gene: 7. The CDR3 is 12 residues long. Per the germline V gene, CDR1 is MNHEY and CDR2 is SVGAGI. CDR3 region: CASGDRGSRAFF. CDR3 nucleotides: TGTGCCAGCGGGGACAGGGGATCGAGAGCTTTCTTT.

V gene TRBV6-1 combines with J gene TRBJ1-2; D is unclear. This CDR3 contains 12 residues. The germline gives CDR1 MNHNS, CDR2 SASEGT. Trimming removed 6 bases from V and 8 bases from J, with 13 bases in between. CDR3 in amino acids: CASSPHAEGYTF. The CDR3 DNA follows: TGTGCCAGCAGCCCCCACGCTGAGGGCTACACCTTC.

This chain connects TRBV29-1 to TRBJ2-5; tentatively, D is TRBD2 (6 bases). The germline CDR1 and CDR2 sequences are SQVTM and ANQGSEA. V was shortened by 1 base and J by 9 bases, with 15 bases between the two germline ends. The CDR3 is 13 residues long. In DNA, the CDR3 is TGCAGCGTTGAAGCGGTCGGGGGTGCGGCCCAGTACTTC. This sequence encodes CSVEAVGGAAQYF. The full variable domain, in which reference TRBV29-1 and TRBJ2-5 provide the parts outside the CDR3, is SAVISQKPSRDICQRGTSLTIQCQVDSQVTMMFWYRQQPGQSLTLIATANQGSEATYESGFVIDKFPISRPNLTFSTLTVSNMSPEDSSIYLCSVEAVGGAAQYFGPGTRLLVL.

V usage is TRBV7-9 and J usage is TRBJ1-4; possible D gene TRBD1, 6 bases. Germline assignment: CDR1 SEHNR and CDR2 FQNEAQ (reference sequence). Deletions cut 5 bases from V and 8 bases from J, with 21 bases between. The CDR3 runs to 16 residues. CDR3 DNA sequence: TGTGCCAGCAGCCCCAAACAGGGACCGAGGGGAGAAAAACTGTTTTTT. It translates to CASSPKQGPRGEKLFF.

The V call is TRBV28, the J call TRBJ2-4, with 8 bases lining up with TRBD1. This CDR3 contains 15 residues. Per the germline V gene, CDR1 is MDHEN and CDR2 is SYDVKM. V dropped 5 bases and J dropped 3; count of bases not matched to a gene: 6. CDR3 loop: CASSPGGSGKNIQYF. The CDR3, as DNA: TGTGCCAGCAGTCCAGGGGGCTCGGGCAAAAACATTCAGTACTTC.

This clone was detected only once. The chain uses TRBV18 and TRBJ1-3, with D possibly TRBD1 on 5 matching bases. The CDR3 has 17 amino acids. V lost 3 bases and J lost 0, with 15 bases in between. Germline V gene data show CDR1 as KGHSH and CDR2 as LQKENI. The CDR3 DNA reads TGTGCCAGCTCACCGACCGACAGATTCCTCTCTGGAAACACCATATATTTT. Residues: CASSPTDRFLSGNTIYF.

This sequence joins TRBV7-2 and TRBJ2-3, with D possibly being TRBD1 or TRBD2 (5 bases each). This CDR3 has 16 amino acids. With 4 bases removed from V and 0 bases from J, the gap between germline ends came to 14 bases. Germline CDR1 is SGHTA and CDR2 is FQGNSA. The CDR3 reads CASSSQGTISTDTQYF. CDR3 bases: TGTGCCAGCAGCTCACAAGGGACCATTAGCACAGATACGCAGTATTTT.

The J gene is TRBJ1-5, the V gene TRBV5-6; D is unresolved. Germline loops: CDR1 SGHDT, CDR2 YYEEEE. The CDR3 consists of 12 residues. The V end was cut by 5 bases, the J end by 6 bases, with 9 bases between. DNA for the CDR3: TGTGCCAGCAGTCCGTTCGGTCAGCCCCAGCATTTT. Residues: CASSPFGQPQHF.

The chain has TRBV28 and TRBJ1-5, with TRBD1 matching over 7 bases. Germline assignment: CDR1 MDHEN and CDR2 SYDVKM. The CDR3 extends over 15 amino acids. After removal of 5 bases from V and 4 bases from J, the junction contained 8 bases not matched to a gene. In DNA form, the CDR3 reads TGTGCCAGCAGTCCTGAACAGGGGAGGAATCAGCCCCAGCATTTT. It encodes CASSPEQGRNQPQHF.

The V call is TRBV2, the J call TRBJ2-3; 12 nucleotides agree with TRBD2. The CDR3 is 15 residues long. V dropped 9 bases and J dropped 0; count of bases not matched to a gene: 4. In germline, CDR1 is SNHLY, CDR2 FYNNEI. The CDR3 DNA reads as TGTGCCAGATGGACTAGCGGGGATAGCACAGATACGCAGTATTTT. It codes for CARWTSGDSTDTQYF.

This chain joins TRBV9 and TRBJ1-3, with TRBD1 matching over 11 bases. Unmatched junction bases numbered 9, after V lost 4 bases and J lost 0 bases. CDR3 size: 18 residues. Germline V gene lookup returns CDR1 SGDLS and CDR2 YYNGEE. The CDR3 region is CASSTPGTGGRSGNTIYF. The CDR3 DNA follows: TGTGCCAGCAGCACACCCGGGACAGGGGGACGCTCTGGAAACACCATATATTTT.

V gene TRBV2 combines with J gene TRBJ1-4; D possibly corresponds to TRBD1 (6 bases). Germline loops: CDR1 SNHLY, CDR2 FYNNEI. This CDR3 comprises 15 residues. V dropped 3 bases and J dropped 7 bases, with 15 bases sitting between them. The chain's CDR3 is CASSEDSGSGEKLFF. The CDR3 DNA reads TGTGCCAGCAGTGAGGACAGCGGGTCTGGTGAAAAACTGTTTTTT.